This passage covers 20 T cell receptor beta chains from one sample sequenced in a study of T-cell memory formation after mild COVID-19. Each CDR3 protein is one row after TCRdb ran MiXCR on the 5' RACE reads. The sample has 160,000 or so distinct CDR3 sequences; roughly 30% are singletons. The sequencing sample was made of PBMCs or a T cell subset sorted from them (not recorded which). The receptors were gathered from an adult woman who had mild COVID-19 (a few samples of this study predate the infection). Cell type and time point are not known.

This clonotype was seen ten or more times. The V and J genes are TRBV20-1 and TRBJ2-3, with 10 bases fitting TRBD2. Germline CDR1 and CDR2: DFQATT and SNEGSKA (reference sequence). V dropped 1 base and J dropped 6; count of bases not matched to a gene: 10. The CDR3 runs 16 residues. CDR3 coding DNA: TGCAGTGCTAGAGGTGGACTAGCGGCGGTCTCGGATACGCAGTATTTT. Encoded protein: CSARGGLAAVSDTQYF.

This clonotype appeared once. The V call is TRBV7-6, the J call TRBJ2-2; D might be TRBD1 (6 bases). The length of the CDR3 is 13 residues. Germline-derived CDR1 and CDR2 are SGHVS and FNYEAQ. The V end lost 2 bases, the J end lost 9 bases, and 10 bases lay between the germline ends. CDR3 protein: CASSLIGGRELFF. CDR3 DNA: TGTGCCAGCAGCTTAATTGGGGGCCGGGAGCTGTTTTTT.

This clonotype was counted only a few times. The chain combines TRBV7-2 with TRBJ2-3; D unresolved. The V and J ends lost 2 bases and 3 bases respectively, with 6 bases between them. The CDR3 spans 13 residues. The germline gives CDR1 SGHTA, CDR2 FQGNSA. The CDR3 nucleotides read TGTGCCAGCAGCTTATGGCTGACAGATACGCAGTATTTT. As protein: CASSLWLTDTQYF.

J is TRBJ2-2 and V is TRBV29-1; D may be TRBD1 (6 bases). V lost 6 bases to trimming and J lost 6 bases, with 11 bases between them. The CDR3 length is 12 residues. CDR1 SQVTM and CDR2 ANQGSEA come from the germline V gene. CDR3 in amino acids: CSVQGRAGELFF. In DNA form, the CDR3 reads TGCAGCGTACAGGGTCGCGCCGGGGAGCTGTTTTTT.

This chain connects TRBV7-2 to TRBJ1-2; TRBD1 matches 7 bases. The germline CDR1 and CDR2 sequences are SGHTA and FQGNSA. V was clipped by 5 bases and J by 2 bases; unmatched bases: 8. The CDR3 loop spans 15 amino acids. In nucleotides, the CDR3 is TGTGCCAGCAGCCAACACGTACAGGGGAACTATGGCTACACCTTC. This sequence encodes CASSQHVQGNYGYTF.

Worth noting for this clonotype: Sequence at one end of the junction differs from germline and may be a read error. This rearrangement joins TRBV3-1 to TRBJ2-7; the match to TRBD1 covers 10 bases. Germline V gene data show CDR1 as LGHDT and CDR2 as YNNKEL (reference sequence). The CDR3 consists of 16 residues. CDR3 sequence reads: CASSQDHGQGAYEQYF. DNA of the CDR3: TGTGCCAGCAGTCAAGATCACGGACAGGGGGCCTACGAGCAGTACTTC.

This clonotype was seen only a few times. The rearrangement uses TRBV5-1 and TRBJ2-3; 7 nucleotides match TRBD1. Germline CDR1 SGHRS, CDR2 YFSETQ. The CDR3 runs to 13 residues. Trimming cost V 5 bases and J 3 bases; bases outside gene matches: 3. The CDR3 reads CASSQQGTDTQYF. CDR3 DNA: TGCGCCAGCAGTCAACAGGGGACAGATACGCAGTATTTT.

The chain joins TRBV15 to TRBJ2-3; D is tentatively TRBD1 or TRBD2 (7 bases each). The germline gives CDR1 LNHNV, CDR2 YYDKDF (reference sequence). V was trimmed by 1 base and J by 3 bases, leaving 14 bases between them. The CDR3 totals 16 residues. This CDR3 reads CATSRGEGQHTDTQYF. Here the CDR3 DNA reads TGTGCCACCAGCAGAGGGGAGGGACAGCATACAGATACGCAGTATTTT.

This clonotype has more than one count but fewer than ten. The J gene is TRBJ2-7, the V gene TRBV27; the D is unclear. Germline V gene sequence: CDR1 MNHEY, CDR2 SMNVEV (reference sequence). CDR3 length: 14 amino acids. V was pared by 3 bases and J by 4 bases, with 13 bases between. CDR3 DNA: TGTGCCAGCAGTTTCGGGCGCCGGACGTACGAGCAGTACTTC. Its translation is CASSFGRRTYEQYF.

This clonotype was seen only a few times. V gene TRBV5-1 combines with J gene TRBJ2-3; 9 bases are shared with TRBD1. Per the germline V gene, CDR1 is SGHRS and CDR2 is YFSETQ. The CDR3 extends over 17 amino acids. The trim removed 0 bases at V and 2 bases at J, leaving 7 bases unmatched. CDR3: CASSLADGTGFTDTQYF. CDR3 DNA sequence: TGCGCCAGCAGCTTGGCTGATGGGACAGGGTTCACAGATACGCAGTATTTT. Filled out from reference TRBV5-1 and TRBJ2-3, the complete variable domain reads KAGVTQTPRYLIKTRGQQVTLSCSPISGHRSVSWYQQTPGQGLQFLFEYFSETQRNKGNFPGRFSGRQFSNSRSEMNVSTLELGDSALYLCASSLADGTGFTDTQYFGPGTRLTVL.

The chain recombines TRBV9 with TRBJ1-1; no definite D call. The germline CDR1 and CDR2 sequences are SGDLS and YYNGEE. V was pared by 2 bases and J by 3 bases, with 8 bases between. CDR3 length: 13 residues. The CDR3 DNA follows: TGTGCCAGCAGCGTTAGCGGCCACACTGAAGCTTTCTTT. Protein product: CASSVSGHTEAFF.

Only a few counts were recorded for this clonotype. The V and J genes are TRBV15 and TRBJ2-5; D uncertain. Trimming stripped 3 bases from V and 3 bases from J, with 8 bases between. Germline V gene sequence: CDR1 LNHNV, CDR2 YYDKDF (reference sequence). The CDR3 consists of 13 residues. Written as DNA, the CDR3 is TGTGCCACCAGCAGCGAATGGAAAGAGACCCAGTACTTC. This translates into CATSSEWKETQYF.

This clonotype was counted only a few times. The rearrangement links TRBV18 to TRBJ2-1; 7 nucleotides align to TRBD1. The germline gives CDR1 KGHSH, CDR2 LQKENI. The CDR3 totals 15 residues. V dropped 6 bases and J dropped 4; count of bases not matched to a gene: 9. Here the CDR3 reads CASSNRQGTYNEQFF. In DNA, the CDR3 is TGTGCCAGCTCGAACAGACAGGGCACTTACAATGAGCAGTTCTTC. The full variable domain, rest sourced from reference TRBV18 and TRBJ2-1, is NAGVMQNPRHLVRRRGQEARLRCSPMKGHSHVYWYRQLPEEGLKFMVYLQKENIIDESGMPKERFSAEFPKEGPSILRIQQVVRGDSAAYFCASSNRQGTYNEQFFGPGTRLTVL.

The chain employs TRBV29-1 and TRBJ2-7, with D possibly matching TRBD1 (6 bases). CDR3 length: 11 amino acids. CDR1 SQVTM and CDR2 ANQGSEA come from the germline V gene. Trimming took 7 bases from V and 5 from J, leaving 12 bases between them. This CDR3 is CSAEGGDEQYF. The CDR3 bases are TGCAGCGCCGAAGGGGGTGACGAGCAGTACTTC.

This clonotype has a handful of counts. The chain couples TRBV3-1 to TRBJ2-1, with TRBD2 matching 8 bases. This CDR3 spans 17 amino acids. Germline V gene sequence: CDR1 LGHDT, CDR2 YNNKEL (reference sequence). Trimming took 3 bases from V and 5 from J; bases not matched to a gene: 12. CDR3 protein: CASSHAGGLAKDNEQFF. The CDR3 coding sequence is TGTGCCAGCAGCCACGCCGGAGGACTAGCCAAGGACAATGAGCAGTTCTTC.

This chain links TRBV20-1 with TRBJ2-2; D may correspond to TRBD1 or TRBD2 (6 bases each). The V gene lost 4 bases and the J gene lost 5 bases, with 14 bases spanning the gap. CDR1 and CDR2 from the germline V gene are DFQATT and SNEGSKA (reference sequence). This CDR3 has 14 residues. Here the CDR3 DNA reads TGCAGTGCTAAGGAGGGGGAAGGAACCGGGGAGCTGTTTTTT. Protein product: CSAKEGEGTGELFF.

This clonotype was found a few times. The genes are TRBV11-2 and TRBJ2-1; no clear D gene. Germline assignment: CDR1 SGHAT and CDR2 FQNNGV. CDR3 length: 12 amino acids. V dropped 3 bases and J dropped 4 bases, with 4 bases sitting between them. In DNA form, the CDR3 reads TGTGCCAGCAGCTTTAGGTACAATGAGCAGTTCTTC. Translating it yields CASSFRYNEQFF.

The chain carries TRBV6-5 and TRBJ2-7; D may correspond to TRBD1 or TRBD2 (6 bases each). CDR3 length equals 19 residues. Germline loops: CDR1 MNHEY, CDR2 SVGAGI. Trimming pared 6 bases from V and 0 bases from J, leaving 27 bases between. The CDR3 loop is CASRPPGAGSRGSSYEQYF. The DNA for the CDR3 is TGTGCCAGCAGACCTCCGGGGGCGGGTTCCCGTGGGAGCTCCTACGAGCAGTACTTC.

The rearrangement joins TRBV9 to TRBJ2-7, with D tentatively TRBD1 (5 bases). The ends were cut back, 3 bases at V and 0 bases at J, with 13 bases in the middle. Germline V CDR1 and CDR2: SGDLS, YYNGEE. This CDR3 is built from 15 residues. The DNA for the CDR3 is TGTGCCAGCAGCGAGAGTGGGGCCAGCTCCTACGAGCAGTACTTC. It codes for CASSESGASSYEQYF. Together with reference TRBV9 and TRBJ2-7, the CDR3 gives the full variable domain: DSGVTQTPKHLITATGQRVTLRCSPRSGDLSVYWYQQSLDQGLQFLIQYYNGEERAKGNILERFSAQQFPDLHSELNLSSLELGDSALYFCASSESGASSYEQYFGPGTRLTVT.

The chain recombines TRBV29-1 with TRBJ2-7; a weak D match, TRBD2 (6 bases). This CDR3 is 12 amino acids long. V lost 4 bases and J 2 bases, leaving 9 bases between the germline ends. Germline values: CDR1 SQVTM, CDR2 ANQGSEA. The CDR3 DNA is TGCAGCGTTGGGGGGGTCGCCTACGAGCAGTACTTC. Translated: CSVGGVAYEQYF.